This T cell receptor beta chain came from a study of persistence of HIV-infected CD4 T cells. Cells were stimulated with CMV-infected fibroblast lysates at about 10 ug/mL. Sorted nonresponding memory CD4+ T cells were CD40L-negative, CD69-negative, CD45RO-high. Undetectable plasma HIV-1 RNA below 50 copies/mL lasted at least 4 years. Sequencing used immunoSEQ version 4 in survey mode. TCRdb's copy holds only in-frame clones and misses some; the assay was immunoSEQ multiplex PCR. This sample has tens of thousands of clones, with 70% to 80% found just once. This clone was observed a single time. Its cognate antigen is unknown. V gave up 3 bases and J gave up 4 bases; unmatched junction bases: 2. The CDR3 is made up of 14 amino acids. From germline, CDR1 is MGHRA and CDR2 YSYEKL.

The sample consisted of CD4+ T cells sorted from PBMCs after roughly 20-hour stimulation, taken from a patient who received antiretroviral therapy. The V and J genes are TRBV4-1 and TRBJ1-5; 8 bases map to TRBD1. This TCR came from an adult man with HIV who was CMV-seropositive. In nucleotides, the CDR3 is TGCGCCAGCAGCCAGGGGACAGGAAATCAGCCCCAGCATTTT. Its protein is CASSQGTGNQPQHF.